These T cell receptor beta chains were read from a single sample in a study of metastatic and nonmetastatic thyroid tumors. With MiXCR, TCRdb called clones anew from the PCR reads. This table holds about 38,000 clones, 20% to 30% found once. Sequenced input: blood. These receptors originate from a female donor with papillary thyroid cancer or a benign thyroid nodule (not recorded which). Some clones in this sample may be carry-over from other donors' samples. CDR3s include the opening cysteine and the closing phenylalanine or tryptophan. The D gene is left open where the match is weak. Clone size is stated in some rows and not others, as once, few, many or a class when expanded.

v_gene	abundance	j_gene	d_gene	CDR3aa	CDR3nt
TRBV14	many	TRBJ2-5	TRBD1	CASSQENRGPRGTQYF	TGTGCCAGCAGCCAGGAAAACAGGGGGCCCAGGGGGACCCAGTACTTC
TRBV7-7	NA	TRBJ1-6	NA	CASSMPVLDNSPLHF	TGTGCCAGCAGTATGCCGGTCCTCGATAATTCACCCCTCCACTTT
TRBV20-1	NA	TRBJ2-1	TRBD2	CSANLLAGASPEQFF	TGCAGTGCTAATCTATTAGCGGGAGCGTCTCCTGAGCAGTTCTTC
TRBV18	many	TRBJ2-3	NA	CASSPDRQGTDTQYF	TGTGCCAGCTCACCAGATCGACAGGGCACAGATACGCAGTATTTT
TRBV18	many	TRBJ2-5	TRBD2	CASSPAGLELRETQYF	TGTGCCAGCTCACCAGCTGGACTAGAACTAAGGGAGACCCAGTACTTC
TRBV6-1	medium-sized	TRBJ2-7	TRBD1	CASRGTGNYEQYF	TGTGCCAGCAGAGGGACAGGAAATTACGAGCAGTACTTC
TRBV6-2/TRBV6-3	NA	TRBJ1-1	NA	CASSSLVGVTEAFF	TGTGCCAGCAGTTCCTTGGTGGGGGTCACTGAAGCTTTCTTT
TRBV6-1	many	TRBJ1-4	NA	CATGRGGRREKLFF	TGTGCCACCGGACGTGGGGGTCGGCGAGAAAAACTGTTTTTT
TRBV4-3	many	TRBJ2-7	NA	CASSQEGSNGHYEQYF	TGCGCCAGCAGCCAAGAAGGAAGTAACGGACACTACGAGCAGTACTTC
TRBV5-4	few	TRBJ2-4	NA	CASSGDPTGSKNIQYF	TGTGCCAGCAGCGGGGACCCAACGGGAAGCAAAAACATTCAGTACTTC
TRBV7-2	NA	TRBJ1-2	TRBD1	CASSNTGGENYGYTF	TGTGCCAGCAGCAACACAGGGGGCGAGAACTATGGCTACACCTTC
TRBV2	many	TRBJ1-1	TRBD1	CARISGTGTEAFF	TGTGCCAGGATCTCCGGGACAGGGACTGAAGCTTTCTTT
TRBV2	NA	TRBJ2-3	NA	CASSESGDTQYF	TGTGCCAGCAGTGAAAGTGGAGATACGCAGTATTTT
TRBV19	NA	TRBJ2-1	NA	CASSLGTPNEQFF	TGTGCCAGTAGTCTAGGGACTCCGAATGAGCAGTTCTTC
TRBV7-9	many	TRBJ1-5	NA	CASSSEAQPQHF	TGTGCCAGCAGCTCCGAAGCTCAGCCCCAGCATTTT
TRBV11-3	many	TRBJ2-1	NA	CASSSRPSGNEQFF	TGTGCCAGCAGCTCCCGACCGAGCGGCAATGAGCAGTTCTTC
TRBV20-1	NA	TRBJ1-1	NA	CSAARRGSATEAFF	TGCAGTGCTGCTCGTCGCGGCTCGGCCACTGAAGCTTTCTTT
TRBV6-2/TRBV6-3	NA	TRBJ2-7	NA	CASSSQSYEQYF	TGTGCCAGCAGCTCCCAGAGCTACGAGCAGTACTTC
TRBV12-3/TRBV12-4	medium-sized	TRBJ2-7	NA	CASSLESYEQYF	TGTGCCAGCAGTTTAGAGTCCTACGAGCAGTACTTC
TRBV20-1	many	TRBJ1-2	NA	CSARDPTYGYTF	TGCAGTGCTAGAGACCCGACGTATGGCTACACCTTC
TRBV7-8	few	TRBJ2-7	NA	CASSLNRDGTYEQYF	TGTGCCAGCAGCTTAAACCGGGACGGAACCTACGAGCAGTACTTC
TRBV7-3	NA	TRBJ2-1	TRBD2	CASSPDGTSLNEQFF	TGTGCCAGCAGCCCGGACGGGACTAGCTTGAATGAGCAGTTCTTC
TRBV29-1	many	TRBJ2-1	NA	CSVSYYEQFF	TGCAGCGTTTCTTACTATGAGCAGTTCTTC
TRBV7-9	NA	TRBJ1-2	NA	CASSLVAVLSGYTF	TGTGCCAGCAGCTTAGTCGCAGTCCTGTCTGGCTACACCTTC
TRBV28	NA	TRBJ1-2	TRBD1	CASSLQGASVYTF	TGTGCCAGCAGTTTACAGGGGGCGTCTGTCTACACCTTC
TRBV30	NA	TRBJ2-2	TRBD1	CAWSVTDRAVRAGELFF	TGTGCCTGGAGTGTTACAGACAGGGCGGTTCGGGCCGGGGAGCTGTTTTTT
TRBV9	NA	TRBJ2-7	NA	CASSDPAWKSEQYF	TGTGCCAGCAGCGACCCGGCGTGGAAGTCCGAGCAGTACTTC